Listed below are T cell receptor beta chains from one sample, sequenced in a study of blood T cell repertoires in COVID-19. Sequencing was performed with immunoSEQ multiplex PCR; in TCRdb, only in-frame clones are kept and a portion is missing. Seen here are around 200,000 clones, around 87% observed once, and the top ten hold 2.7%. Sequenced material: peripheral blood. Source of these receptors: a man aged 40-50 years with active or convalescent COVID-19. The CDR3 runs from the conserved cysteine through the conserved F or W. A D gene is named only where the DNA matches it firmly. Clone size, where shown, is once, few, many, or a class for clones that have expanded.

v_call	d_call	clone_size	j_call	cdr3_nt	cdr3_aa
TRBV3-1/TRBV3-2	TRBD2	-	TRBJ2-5	TGTGCCAGCAGCCTGACTAGCGGGGAAAGAGAGACCCAGTACTTC	CASSLTSGERETQYF
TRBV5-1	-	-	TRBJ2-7	TGCGCCAGCAGCACACAGGGTCCTCTATCCTACGAGCAGTACTTC	CASSTQGPLSYEQYF
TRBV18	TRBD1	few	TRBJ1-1	TGTGCCAGCTCAGCACAACAGGGGCGCCCTACCACTGAAGCTTTCTTT	CASSAQQGRPTTEAFF
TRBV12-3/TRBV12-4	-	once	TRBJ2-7	TGTGCCAGCGCACAGGGCGAGTCTTACGAGCAGTACTTC	CASAQGESYEQYF
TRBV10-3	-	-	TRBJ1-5	TGTGCCATCAGTGAAGGGAGCCTGTCCGATCAGCCCCAGCATTTT	CAISEGSLSDQPQHF
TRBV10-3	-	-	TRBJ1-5	TGTGCCATCAGTGAGTCGACTCGTCAGCCCCAGCATTTT	CAISESTRQPQHF
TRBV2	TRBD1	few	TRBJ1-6	TGTGCCAGCAAGACCGGGACAGATTCACCCCTCCACTTT	CASKTGTDSPLHF
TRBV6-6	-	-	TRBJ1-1	TGTGCCAGCACCAACCCCACCGGGGTTGCTTTCTTT	CASTNPTGVAFF
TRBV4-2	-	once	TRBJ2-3	TGTGCCAGCAGCCAAGCGACGGGGAACACAGATACGCAGTATTTT	CASSQATGNTDTQYF
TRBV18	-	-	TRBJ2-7	TGTGCCAGCTCACCCCGGGACACCGGTAGGGACGAGCAGTACTTC	CASSPRDTGRDEQYF
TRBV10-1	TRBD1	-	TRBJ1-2	TGCGCCAGCAGTGCGACAGGGGGGACCGCTTATGGCTACACCTTC	CASSATGGTAYGYTF
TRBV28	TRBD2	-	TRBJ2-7	TGTGCCAGCAGCCAACCCACTAGCGCGGGCGAGCAGTACTTC	CASSQPTSAGEQYF
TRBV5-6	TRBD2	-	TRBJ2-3	TGTGCCAGCAGCTTCTCGGGGGGGGCGTATACGCAGTATTTT	CASSFSGGAYTQYF
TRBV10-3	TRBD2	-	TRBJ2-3	TGTGCCATCAGCCCTAGCGGGGGGGTCACAGATACGCAGTATTTT	CAISPSGGVTDTQYF
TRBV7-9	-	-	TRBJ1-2	TGTGCCAGCAGCCGCTCAAGGGGGATCTATGGCTACACCTTC	CASSRSRGIYGYTF
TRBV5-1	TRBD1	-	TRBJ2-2	TGCGCCAGCAGCCCCGGGACAGGGAGCACCGGGGAGCTGTTTTTT	CASSPGTGSTGELFF
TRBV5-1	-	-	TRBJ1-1	TGCGCCAGCAGCTTGGACATTGAGGTTAACACTGAAGCTTTCTTT	CASSLDIEVNTEAFF
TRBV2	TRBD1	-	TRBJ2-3	TGTGCCAGCAGTCCGAACAGGGGGCAGACAGATACGCAGTATTTT	CASSPNRGQTDTQYF
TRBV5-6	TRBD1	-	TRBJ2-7	TGTGCCAGCAGCCTAGGACAGGGTAACTACGAGCAGTACTTC	CASSLGQGNYEQYF
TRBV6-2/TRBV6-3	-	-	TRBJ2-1	TGTGCCAGCAGCAATAGACTAGAGCAAACACCCGAGCAGTTCTTC	CASSNRLEQTPEQFF
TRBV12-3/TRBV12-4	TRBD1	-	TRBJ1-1	TGTGCCAGCACCCTCGACAGGGGGTATGAAGCTTTCTTT	CASTLDRGYEAFF
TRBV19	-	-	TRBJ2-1	TGTGCCAGTAGTAAGGGACAAAACAATGAGCAGTTCTTC	CASSKGQNNEQFF
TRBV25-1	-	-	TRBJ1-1	TGTGCCAGCAGTGAATACGGGTCTTTTGGGGCTTTCTTT	CASSEYGSFGAFF
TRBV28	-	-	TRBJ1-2	TGTGCCAGCAGTTTATTTATACCCAGGGCAGGGTTGTATGGCTACACCTTC	CASSLFIPRAGLYGYTF
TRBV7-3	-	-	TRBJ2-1	TGTGCCAGCAGCCCCCGACGGGGTAGCTACAATGAGCAGTTCTTC	CASSPRRGSYNEQFF
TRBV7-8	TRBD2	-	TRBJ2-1	TGTGCCAGCAGCCGGGGGGGGTACAATGAGCAGTTCTTC	CASSRGGYNEQFF